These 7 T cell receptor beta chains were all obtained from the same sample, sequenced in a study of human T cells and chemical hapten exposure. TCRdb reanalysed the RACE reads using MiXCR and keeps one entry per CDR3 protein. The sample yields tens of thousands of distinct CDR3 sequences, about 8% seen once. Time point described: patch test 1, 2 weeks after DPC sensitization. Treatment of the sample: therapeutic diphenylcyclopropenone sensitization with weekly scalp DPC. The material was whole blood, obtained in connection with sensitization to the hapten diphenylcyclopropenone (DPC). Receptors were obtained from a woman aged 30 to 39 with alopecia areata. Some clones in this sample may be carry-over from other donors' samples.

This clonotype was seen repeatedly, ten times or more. The CDR3 region has the DNA TGTGCCAGCAGTTTACAGGCCGGCACTGAAGCTTTCTTT. This translates into CASSLQAGTEAFF. V and J are TRBV12-3 or TRBV12-4 and TRBJ1-1; D unclear. CDR3 size: 13 residues. V dropped 2 bases and J dropped 4 bases, with 8 bases sitting between them.

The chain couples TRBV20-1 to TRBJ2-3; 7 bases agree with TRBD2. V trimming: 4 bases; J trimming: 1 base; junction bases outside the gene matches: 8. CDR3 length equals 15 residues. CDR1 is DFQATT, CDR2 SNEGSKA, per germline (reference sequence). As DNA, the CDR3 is TGCAGTGCTATTATAGCGGGTCAACGCACAGATACGCAGTATTTT. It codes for CSAIIAGQRTDTQYF.

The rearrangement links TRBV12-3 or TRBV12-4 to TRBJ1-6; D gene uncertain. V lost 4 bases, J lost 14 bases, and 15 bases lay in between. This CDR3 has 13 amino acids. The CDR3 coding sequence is TGTGCCAGCAGTTCCCACGTCCCTGGGGCCCTCCACTTT. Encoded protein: CASSSHVPGALHF.

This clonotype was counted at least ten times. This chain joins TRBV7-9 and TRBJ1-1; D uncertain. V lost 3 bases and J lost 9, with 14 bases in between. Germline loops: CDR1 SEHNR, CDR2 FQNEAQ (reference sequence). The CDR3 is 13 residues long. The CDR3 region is CASSFSHLAKAFF. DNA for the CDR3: TGTGCCAGCAGCTTCTCACATCTAGCTAAAGCTTTCTTT.

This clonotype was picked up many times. CDR3 in amino acids: CASSLAPQQRIYGYTF. CDR3 in DNA: TGTGCCAGCAGTTTAGCCCCACAACAGAGGATCTATGGCTACACCTTC. The rearrangement uses TRBV12-3 or TRBV12-4 and TRBJ1-2; the D is unclear. V shed 0 bases and J shed 4 bases, with 15 bases lying between them. This CDR3 spans 16 amino acids.

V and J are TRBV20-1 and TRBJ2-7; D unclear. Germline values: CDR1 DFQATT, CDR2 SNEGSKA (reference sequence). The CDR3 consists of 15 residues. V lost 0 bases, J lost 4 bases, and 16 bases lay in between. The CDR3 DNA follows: TGCAGTGCTAGAGATTATGTTGGGCGTTTTTACGAGCAGTACTTC. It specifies CSARDYVGRFYEQYF.

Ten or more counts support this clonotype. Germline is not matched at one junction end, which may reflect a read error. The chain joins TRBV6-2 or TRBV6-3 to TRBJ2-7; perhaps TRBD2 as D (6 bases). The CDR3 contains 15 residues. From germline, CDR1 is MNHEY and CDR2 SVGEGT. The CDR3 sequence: CASSPYRVTGGNRNF. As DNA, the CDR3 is TGTGCCAGCAGCCCATACCGCGTGACCGGGGGAAACAGGAACTTC.